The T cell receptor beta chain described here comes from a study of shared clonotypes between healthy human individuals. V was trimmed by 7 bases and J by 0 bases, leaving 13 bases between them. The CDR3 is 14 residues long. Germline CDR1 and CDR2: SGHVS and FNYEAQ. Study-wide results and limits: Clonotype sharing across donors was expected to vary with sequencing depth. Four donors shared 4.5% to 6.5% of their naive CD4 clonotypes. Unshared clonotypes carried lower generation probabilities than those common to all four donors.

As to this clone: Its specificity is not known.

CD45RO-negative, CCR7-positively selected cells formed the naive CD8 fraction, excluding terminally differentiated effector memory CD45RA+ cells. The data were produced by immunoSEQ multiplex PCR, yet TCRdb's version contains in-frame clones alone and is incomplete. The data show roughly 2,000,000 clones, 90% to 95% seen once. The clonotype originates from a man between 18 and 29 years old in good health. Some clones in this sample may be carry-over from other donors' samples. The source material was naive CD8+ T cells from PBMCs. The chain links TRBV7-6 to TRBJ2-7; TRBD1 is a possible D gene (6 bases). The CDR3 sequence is CASKRDTTSYEQYF. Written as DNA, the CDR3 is TGTGCCAGCAAAAGGGACACGACCTCCTACGAGCAGTACTTC. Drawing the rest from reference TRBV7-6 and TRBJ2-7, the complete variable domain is GAGVSQSPRYKVTKRGQDVALRCDPISGHVSLYWYRQALGQGPEFLTYFNYEAQQDKSGLPNDRFSAERPEGSISTLTIQRTEQRDSAMYRCASKRDTTSYEQYFGPGTRLTVT.